The clone carrying this T cell receptor (beta chain) was seen more than once but under ten times. Its antigen remains unknown. This sample was included in a study of T-cell memory formation after mild COVID-19. General observations from the study: A balance of CD4 and CD8 characterized clones contracting day 15 to 85, whereas later expanders leaned CD4+.

The ends were cut back, 1 base at V and 6 bases at J, with 12 bases in the middle. The CDR3 length is 14 residues. TCRdb passed the 5' RACE reads through MiXCR, listing each CDR3 protein once. Of approximately 210,000 distinct CDR3 sequences in the sample, 18% are singletons; the top ten hold approximately 2.4%. This chain links TRBV12-3 or TRBV12-4 with TRBJ1-1; D is unresolved. This TCR was sampled from an adult woman who had mild COVID-19 (a few samples of this study predate the infection). Cell type and time point are not known. The source material was PBMCs or a T cell subset sorted from them (not recorded which). In DNA, the CDR3 is TGTGCCAGCAGTTTAGGGTTCGATCGCCCTGAAGCTTTCTTT. Its translation is CASSLGFDRPEAFF.